This T cell receptor (beta chain) was found in a study of blood T cell repertoires in COVID-19. The overall study: Collection of acute and convalescent COVID-19 samples took place in the United States, Italy and Spain.

All enrollees were roughly 18 to 90 years old and from 20 to 25 US areas. The study assigned cohorts using participant-reported clinical history. Exposed volunteers were people who met a COVID-19 case within 2 weeks before study entry. The CDR3 runs 15 residues. With V trimmed by 4 bases and J by 2 bases, 6 bases remained unmatched. Germline CDR1 is SGHTA and CDR2 is FQGNSA. Assay used: immunoSEQ multiplex PCR; TCRdb lists only in-frame clones, some missing. The repertoire consists of about 270,000 clones, with around 93% occurring once and the leading ten covering 2.5% to 3%. The specimen was PBMCs or T cells enriched from blood (not recorded which). The TCR was taken from a man between 40 and 49 years old who had been exposed to COVID-19. V and J are TRBV7-2 and TRBJ2-7; TRBD1 agrees at 9 bases. CDR3: CASSSDRGIAYEQYF. In DNA form, the CDR3 reads TGTGCCAGCAGCTCCGACAGGGGGATTGCCTACGAGCAGTACTTC.